This TCR beta chain came from a study of blood T cells in healthy people across ages (dated by TCRdb to about 2015). Background on the whole study: In model experiments, roughly one uniquely barcoded TCR beta cDNA molecule per two T cells was captured by template switching. Two additional independent replicas of 1 million unique cDNA reads from the same blood draw were analyzed for two donors (one aged 18 to 29 and one aged 80 or older). Four age groups were formed from the donors: young (average around 15 years), middle-aged (approximately 40), aged (roughly 59) and long-lived (more than 75). To track age-related changes in TCR beta repertoire diversity, the study relied on deep sequencing normalized with unique cDNA molecular identifiers. To avoid experimental bias, donors of different ages were randomly spread across the sequencing lanes. Overall study outcomes, separate from this receptor: The long-lived group showed more naive CD4+ T cells, fewer expanded clones and increased TCR diversity than the aged group, suggesting age selection. The percentage of naive T cells measured by flow cytometry correlated strongly with observed TCR beta diversity. Since profiling was done on bulk unsorted PBMCs, naive and antigen-experienced compartments could not be conclusively compared. The CMV infection status of donors was not known, potentially confounding age-related changes in expanded clonotypes. Observed TCR beta diversity per million T cells fell roughly linearly with age, and a significant reduction was already apparent by age approximately 40. Estimates of total diversity from one million sequenced T cells were regarded as lower bounds and underestimates.

Systemically healthy Caucasian individuals from Russia, 39 in total and aged about 6 to 95 years, were included as donors. Approximately 10 milliliters of peripheral blood were collected from each donor into EDTA-treated Vacutainer tubes. Ficoll-Paque density-gradient centrifugation was used to isolate PBMCs, with at least 7 million per sample. Total RNA was extracted from PBMCs with Trizol reagent, with at least 6 micrograms obtained per sample. For every donor, an aliquot of PBMCs went through flow cytometry to measure the percentages of naive CD45RAhigh/CD27high T cells. Counted from cysteine to phenylalanine, this CDR3 has 15 amino acids. Just CDR3 DNA is preserved here, 45 bases in frame from base 1. The CDR1 and CDR2 encoded by the germline V gene are KGHSH and LQKENI. The library was generated by 5' RACE. Sequencing used an Illumina HiSeq 2500. A second roughly 6 to 12 cycle PCR used a sample-barcoded 5' primer and a J-beta primer mix. A unique molecular identifier was introduced onto each TCR beta cDNA molecule by a template-switch 5' adaptor carrying 12 random nucleotides. Each sample yielded at least 3 million CDR3-containing paired-end reads. All of the RNA was converted into first-strand cDNA using the Mint cDNA synthesis kit, with a TRBC-specific oligonucleotide serving as the primer. Following uracil-DNA glycosylase treatment, a first 18-cycle PCR with universal primers M1SS and BC2_uni_R was performed on all cDNA. Under the source paper's analysis protocol: For normalization, 1 million high-quality reads were randomly selected from each sample, with every read carrying a distinct molecular identifier. Instead of being binned into consensus sequences, reads with shared molecular identifiers were discarded. CDR3 identification, clonotype clustering and error correction used MiTCR with a Q25 quality threshold and the strictest error-elimination algorithm. A nonparametric unseen species model with Euler transformation was used to estimate lower-bound total TCR beta diversity. The public reads were quality trimmed at Q25 with fastp and then assembled into clones with MiXCR by TCRdb, keeping productive beta chains. Entries are consolidated by CDR3 protein sequence, retaining the most common genes and DNA. Here the V and J calls rest on TCRdb's processing, not on the authors' analysis. The sample table records hundreds of thousands of distinct CDR3 sequences; around 52% of these occur just once. The ten largest account for roughly 14% of the sample.

Regarding this clonotype: No antigen is known for it. No much larger clone is present one base from it, and per-base qualities are unavailable.

The material sequenced was blood. The sequence joins TRBV18 to TRBJ2-5; a confident D gene designation cannot be given. The DNA end favors TRBJ2-4, so the J call may be wrong. This sequence was found in a woman older than 75 in good health. The nucleotides read TGTGCCAGCTCGAAGTCTCGTCAATCCAAAAACATTCAGTACTTC. It codes for CASSKSRQSKNIQYF.